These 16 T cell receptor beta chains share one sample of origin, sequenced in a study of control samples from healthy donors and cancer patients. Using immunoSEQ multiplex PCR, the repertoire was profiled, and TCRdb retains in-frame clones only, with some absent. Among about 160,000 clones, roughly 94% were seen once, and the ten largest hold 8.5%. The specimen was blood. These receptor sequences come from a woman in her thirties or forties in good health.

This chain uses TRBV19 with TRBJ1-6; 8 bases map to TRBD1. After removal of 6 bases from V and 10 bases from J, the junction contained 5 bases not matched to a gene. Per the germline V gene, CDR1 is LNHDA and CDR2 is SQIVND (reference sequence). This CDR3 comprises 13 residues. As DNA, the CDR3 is TGTGCCAGTAGCGGACAGGGTGGGTCACCCCTCCACTTT. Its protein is CASSGQGGSPLHF.

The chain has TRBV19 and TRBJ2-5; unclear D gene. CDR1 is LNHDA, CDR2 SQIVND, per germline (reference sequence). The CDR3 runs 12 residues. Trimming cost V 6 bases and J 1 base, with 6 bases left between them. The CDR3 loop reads CASSHSQETQYF. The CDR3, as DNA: TGTGCCAGTAGCCACAGCCAAGAGACCCAGTACTTC.

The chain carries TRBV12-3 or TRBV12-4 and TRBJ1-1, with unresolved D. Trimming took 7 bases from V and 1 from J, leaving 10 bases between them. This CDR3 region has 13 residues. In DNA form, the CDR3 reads TGTGCCAGCACTTTGGGCCCGAACACTGAAGCTTTCTTT. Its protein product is CASTLGPNTEAFF.

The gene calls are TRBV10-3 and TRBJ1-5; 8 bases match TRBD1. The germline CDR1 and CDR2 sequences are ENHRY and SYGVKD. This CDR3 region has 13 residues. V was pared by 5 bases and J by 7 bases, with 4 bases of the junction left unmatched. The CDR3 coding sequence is TGTGCCATCAGTCCCGGACAGGGCCAGCCCCAGCATTTT. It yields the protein CAISPGQGQPQHF.

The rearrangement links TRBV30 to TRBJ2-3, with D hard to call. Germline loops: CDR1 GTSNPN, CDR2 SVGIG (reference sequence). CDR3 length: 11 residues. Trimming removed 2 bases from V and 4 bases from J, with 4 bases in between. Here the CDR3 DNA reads TGTGCCTGGAGTTTCTCAGATACGCAGTATTTT. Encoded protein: CAWSFSDTQYF.

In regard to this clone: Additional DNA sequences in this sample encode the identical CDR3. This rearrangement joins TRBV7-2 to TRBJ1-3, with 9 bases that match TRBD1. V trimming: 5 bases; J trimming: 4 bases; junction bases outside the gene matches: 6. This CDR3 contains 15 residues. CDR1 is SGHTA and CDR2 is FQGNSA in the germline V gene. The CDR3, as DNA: TGTGCCAGCAGCCTCACAGGGGGCTCCGGAAACACCATATATTTT. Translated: CASSLTGGSGNTIYF.

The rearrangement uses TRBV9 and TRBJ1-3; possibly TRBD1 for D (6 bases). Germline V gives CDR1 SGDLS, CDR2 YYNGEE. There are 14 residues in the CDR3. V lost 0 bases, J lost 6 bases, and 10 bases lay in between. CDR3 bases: TGTGCCAGCAGCGTAGTGGGGGCTGCAAACACCATATATTTT. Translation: CASSVVGAANTIYF.

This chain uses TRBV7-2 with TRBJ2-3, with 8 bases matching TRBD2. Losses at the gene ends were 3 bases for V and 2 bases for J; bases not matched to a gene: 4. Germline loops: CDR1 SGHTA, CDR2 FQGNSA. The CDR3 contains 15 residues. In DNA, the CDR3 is TGTGCCAGCAGCTTCACGGGACTAGTCACAGATACGCAGTATTTT. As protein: CASSFTGLVTDTQYF.

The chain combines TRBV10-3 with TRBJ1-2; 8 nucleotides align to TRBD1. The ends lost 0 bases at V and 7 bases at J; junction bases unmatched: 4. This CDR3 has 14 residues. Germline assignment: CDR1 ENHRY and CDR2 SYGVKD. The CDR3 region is CAISESSDRGGYTF. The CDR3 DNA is TGTGCCATCAGTGAGTCGAGTGACAGGGGTGGCTACACCTTC.

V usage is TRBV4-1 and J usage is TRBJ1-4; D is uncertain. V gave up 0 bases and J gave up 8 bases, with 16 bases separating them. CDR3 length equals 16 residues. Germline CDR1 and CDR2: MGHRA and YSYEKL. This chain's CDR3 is CASSQEGRTPGEKLFF. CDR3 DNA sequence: TGCGCCAGCAGCCAAGAAGGCCGGACCCCGGGCGAAAAACTGTTTTTT.

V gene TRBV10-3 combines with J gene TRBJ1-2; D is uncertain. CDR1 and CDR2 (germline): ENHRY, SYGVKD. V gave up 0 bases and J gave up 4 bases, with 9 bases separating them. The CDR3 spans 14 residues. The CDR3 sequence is CAISESEGVYGYTF. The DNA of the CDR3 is TGTGCCATCAGTGAGTCTGAAGGTGTCTATGGCTACACCTTC.

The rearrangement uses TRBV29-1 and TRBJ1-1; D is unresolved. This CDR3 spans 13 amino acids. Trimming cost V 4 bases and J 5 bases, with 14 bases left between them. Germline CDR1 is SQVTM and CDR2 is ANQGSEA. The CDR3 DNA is TGCAGCGTTGTAAGCCCTTCGCGGACTGAAGCTTTCTTT. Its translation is CSVVSPSRTEAFF.

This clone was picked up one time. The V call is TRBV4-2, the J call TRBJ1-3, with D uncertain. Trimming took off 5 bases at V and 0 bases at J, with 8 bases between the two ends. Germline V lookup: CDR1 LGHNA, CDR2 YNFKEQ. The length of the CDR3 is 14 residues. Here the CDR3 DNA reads TGTGCCAGCAGCGGCGCCAGCTCTGGAAACACCATATATTTT. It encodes CASSGASSGNTIYF.

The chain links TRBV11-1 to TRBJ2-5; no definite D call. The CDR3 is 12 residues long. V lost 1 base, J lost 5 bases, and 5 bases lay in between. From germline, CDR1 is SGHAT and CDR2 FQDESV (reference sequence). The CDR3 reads CASSLERETQYF. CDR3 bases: TGTGCCAGCAGCTTAGAGAGGGAGACCCAGTACTTC.

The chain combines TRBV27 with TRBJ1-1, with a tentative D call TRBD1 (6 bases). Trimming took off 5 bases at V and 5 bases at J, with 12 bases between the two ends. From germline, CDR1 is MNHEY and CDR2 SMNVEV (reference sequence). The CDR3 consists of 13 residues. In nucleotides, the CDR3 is TGTGCCAGCAGTCTTGGAGGGGGGACTGAAGCTTTCTTT. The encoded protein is CASSLGGGTEAFF.

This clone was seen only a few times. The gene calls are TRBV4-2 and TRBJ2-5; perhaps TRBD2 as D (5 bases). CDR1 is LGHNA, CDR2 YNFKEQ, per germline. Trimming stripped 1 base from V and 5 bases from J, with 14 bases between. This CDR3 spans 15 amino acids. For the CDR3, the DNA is TGTGCCAGCAGCCAAGGGCGGATGGGCGGGGAGACCCAGTACTTC. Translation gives CASSQGRMGGETQYF.